This passage covers 30 T cell receptor beta chains from one sample sequenced in a study of T cells in Graves' hyperthyroidism and ophthalmopathy. There were TCR beta CDR3 regions amplified from RNA transcripts. HTBI primers were the set used in a first-round RT-PCR of the TCR CDR3. From the multiplex PCR reads, TCRdb called clonotypes with MiXCR, one entry per CDR3 protein. Of 450,000 to 500,000 distinct CDR3 sequences listed, around a fifth are singletons. The sequenced sample consisted of blood. The source is a woman in her 70s with Graves' ophthalmopathy.

The rearrangement links TRBV29-1 to TRBJ2-5; 7 bases fit TRBD2. V shed 4 bases and J 4 bases; nucleotides not matched to a gene: 9. The CDR3 is 14 residues long. The germline V gene has CDR1 SQVTM and CDR2 ANQGSEA. CDR3 amino acids: CSVVGGTERETQYF. The CDR3 nucleotides are TGCAGCGTTGTGGGGGGGACTGAGAGAGAGACCCAGTACTTC.

This clonotype was counted between two and nine times. The rearrangement uses TRBV6-5 and TRBJ2-6; TRBD2 matches 7 bases. This CDR3 comprises 17 residues. Germline CDR1 reads MNHEY; CDR2 reads SVGAGI. The V and J ends lost 4 bases and 2 bases, in that order; junction bases with no gene match: 8. CDR3 sequence: CASSSPGLKTGANVLTF. In DNA, the CDR3 is TGTGCCAGCAGTTCTCCGGGACTAAAAACTGGGGCCAACGTCCTGACTTTC.

This clonotype appeared a few times. Here the CDR3 reads CSARSWAGSTDTQYF. CDR3 in DNA: TGCAGTGCTAGATCCTGGGCGGGAAGCACAGATACGCAGTATTTT. The chain links TRBV20-1 to TRBJ2-3; tentatively, D is TRBD2 (6 bases). This CDR3 is 15 amino acids long. V was clipped by 2 bases and J by 0 bases, with 12 bases between them. CDR1 is DFQATT and CDR2 is SNEGSKA in the germline V gene (reference sequence).

This clonotype was detected many times. The rearrangement links TRBV7-2 to TRBJ2-5, with D possibly TRBD2 on 5 matching bases. Trimming removed 1 base from V and 5 bases from J, with 14 bases in between. Germline CDR1 and CDR2: SGHTA and FQGNSA. The CDR3 extends over 15 amino acids. The CDR3 is CASSLVAAARETQYF. In DNA, the CDR3 is TGTGCCAGCAGCTTAGTGGCAGCGGCGCGGGAGACCCAGTACTTC.

This CDR3 is CASSFNQGADWNSPLHF. Written as DNA, the CDR3 is TGTGCCAGCAGTTTCAACCAGGGAGCAGATTGGAATTCACCCCTCCACTTT. The genes are TRBV28 and TRBJ1-6; a weak D match, TRBD1 (5 bases). The CDR3 is 17 residues long. Germline lookup yields CDR1 MDHEN and CDR2 SYDVKM. V was clipped by 3 bases and J by 7 bases, with 19 bases between them.

CDR3 residues: CSARSGQETQYF. CDR3 DNA: TGCAGTGCCCGATCGGGACAGGAGACCCAGTACTTC. The chain couples TRBV20-1 to TRBJ2-5; TRBD1 matches 7 bases. V shed 6 bases, J shed 5 bases, and the junction held 6 bases outside the gene matches. Germline CDR1 is DFQATT and CDR2 is SNEGSKA (reference sequence). This CDR3 region has 12 residues.

This clonotype has a handful of counts. The J gene is TRBJ2-1, the V gene TRBV12-3 or TRBV12-4, with TRBD2 matching over 13 bases. The CDR3 totals 15 residues. V shed 6 bases, J shed 5 bases, and the junction held 4 bases outside the gene matches. As DNA, the CDR3 is TGTGCCAGCAGAGAACTAGCGGGAGGGGACAATGAGCAGTTCTTC. Protein product: CASRELAGGDNEQFF.

DNA of the CDR3: TGCGCCAGCAGCTCGGGACAGGGGGTTAATGAGCAGTTCTTC. The encoded protein is CASSSGQGVNEQFF. The chain recombines TRBV5-1 with TRBJ2-1; 11 nucleotides line up with TRBD1. The germline gives CDR1 SGHRS, CDR2 YFSETQ. The CDR3 is 14 residues long. V shed 3 bases, J shed 7 bases, and the junction held 3 bases outside the gene matches.

The CDR3 DNA reads as TGCAGTGCTAGAGTCCCGGGACAGCACCAAGAGACCCAGTACTTC. This sequence encodes CSARVPGQHQETQYF. This sequence joins TRBV20-1 and TRBJ2-5; the match to TRBD1 covers 7 bases. Germline CDR1 reads DFQATT; CDR2 reads SNEGSKA (reference sequence). Trimming at V came to 1 base and at J to 0 bases, leaving 5 bases not matched to a gene. This CDR3 region has 15 residues.

The chain is built from TRBV25-1 and TRBJ1-4, with 8 bases identical to TRBD1. The CDR3 contains 15 residues. Germline CDR1 MGHDK, CDR2 SYGVNS. V was pared by 2 bases and J by 7 bases, with 6 bases of the junction left unmatched. CDR3 loop: CASSEKDRVGEKLFF. The CDR3 DNA sequence: TGTGCCAGCAGTGAAAAGGACAGGGTCGGTGAAAAACTGTTTTTT.

This chain joins TRBV9 and TRBJ1-3; tentative D call: TRBD1 (5 bases). The germline V gene has CDR1 SGDLS and CDR2 YYNGEE. This CDR3 spans 14 amino acids. V lost 0 bases, J lost 4 bases, and 8 bases lay in between. The CDR3 loop reads CASSVAGMGNTIYF. The CDR3 region has the DNA TGTGCCAGCAGCGTAGCAGGGATGGGAAACACCATATATTTT.

To note about this clonotype: Given a much more abundant clone one base away, this may be a read error. V is TRBV12-3 or TRBV12-4 and J is TRBJ2-1; D not resolved. The tail of the sequence fits TRBJ2-7 better, so the J call may be wrong. The CDR3 is 13 residues long. The CDR3 reads CASTPLGYNEQYF. The CDR3 DNA follows: TGTGCCAGCACCCCGCTAGGCTACAATGAGCAGTACTTC.

This clonotype was detected many times. This chain joins TRBV28 and TRBJ2-1; D is unresolved. V was cut by 5 bases and J by 4 bases, with 12 bases left in between. Germline V CDR1 and CDR2: MDHEN, SYDVKM. The CDR3 has 14 amino acids. CDR3 nucleotide sequence: TGTGCCAGCAGTCCCCCGAACCTTTACAATGAGCAGTTCTTC. This encodes CASSPPNLYNEQFF.

This clonotype was counted between two and nine times. The rearrangement joins TRBV20-1 to TRBJ2-2; tentatively, D is TRBD2 (6 bases). The ends were cut back, 3 bases at V and 4 bases at J, with 12 bases in the middle. This CDR3 is built from 14 residues. Looked up from germline, CDR1 is DFQATT and CDR2 is SNEGSKA (reference sequence). The CDR3 region is CSASHGRGTGELFF. The CDR3 bases are TGCAGTGCTAGCCACGGGAGAGGCACCGGGGAGCTGTTTTTT.

The V call is TRBV20-1, the J call TRBJ1-2, with TRBD1 as a possible D gene (5 bases). Germline V gives CDR1 DFQATT, CDR2 SNEGSKA (reference sequence). The CDR3 spans 11 residues. The V and J ends lost 3 bases and 3 bases respectively, with 5 bases between them. Here the CDR3 reads CSARTDYGYTF. CDR3 coding DNA: TGCAGTGCTAGGACAGACTATGGCTACACCTTC.

This clonotype showed up just a few times. CDR3 bases: TGTGCCTGGAGCCAAACCCTGACGCCCCGTTATGGCTACACCTTC. Its protein product is CAWSQTLTPRYGYTF. The V call is TRBV30, the J call TRBJ1-2; D call uncertain. The V gene's germline CDR1 is GTSNPN and CDR2 SVGIG (reference sequence). The CDR3 is 15 amino acids. Trimming removed 3 bases from V and 5 bases from J, with 19 bases in between.

This clonotype was seen repeatedly, ten times or more. The chain couples TRBV12-3 or TRBV12-4 to TRBJ1-1; D possibly corresponds to TRBD1 (5 bases). The V gene lost 1 base and the J gene lost 5 bases, with 8 bases spanning the gap. This CDR3 has 13 amino acids. CDR3 sequence: CASSLGDGTEAFF. The CDR3 DNA follows: TGTGCCAGCAGTTTAGGGGACGGGACTGAAGCTTTCTTT.

This clonotype has only a few counts. V and J are TRBV6-5 and TRBJ2-3, with 10 positions matching TRBD1. Germline CDR1 is MNHEY and CDR2 is SVGAGI. This CDR3 comprises 17 residues. V gave up 0 bases and J gave up 2 bases; unmatched junction bases: 5. The CDR3 DNA follows: TGTGCCAGCAGTTACTCGTGGGGACAGGGGTACACAGATACGCAGTATTTT. Protein sequence: CASSYSWGQGYTDTQYF.

The chain's CDR3 is CASSGGTGLAKNIQYF. DNA of the CDR3: TGTGCCAGCAGTGGAGGGACAGGCTTAGCCAAAAACATTCAGTACTTC. J is TRBJ2-4 and V is TRBV2; 8 bases agree with TRBD1. Trimming removed 4 bases from V and 0 bases from J; junction bases left unmatched: 5. Germline loops: CDR1 SNHLY, CDR2 FYNNEI. The CDR3 runs to 16 residues.

CDR3 sequence (DNA): TGTGCCTGGAGTGTATCCTCCCAGCCCCAGCATTTT. Translated, it gives CAWSVSSQPQHF. V is TRBV30 and J is TRBJ1-5; D uncertain. This CDR3 region has 12 residues. V shed 0 bases and J shed 7 bases, with 7 bases lying between them. Germline CDR1 and CDR2: GTSNPN and SVGIG (reference sequence).

This clonotype was picked up a small number of times. This rearrangement joins TRBV7-4 to TRBJ1-2; the match to TRBD1 covers 9 bases. Germline lookup yields CDR1 SGHVT and CDR2 SQSDAQ. There are 16 residues in the CDR3. J lost 7 bases, V lost 1 base, and 10 bases had no gene match. The CDR3 region is CASSLGLQGARIGYTF. CDR3 sequence (DNA): TGTGCCAGCAGCTTAGGGCTACAGGGGGCGCGAATTGGCTACACCTTC.

This clonotype was seen more than once but under ten times. This chain connects TRBV19 to TRBJ2-7; 7 bases are a match to TRBD1. V gave up 3 bases and J gave up 3 bases; unmatched junction bases: 2. This CDR3 is 13 amino acids long. Germline V gene lookup returns CDR1 LNHDA and CDR2 SQIVND (reference sequence). The CDR3 sequence is CASSMTGIYEQYF. The CDR3 DNA reads as TGTGCCAGTAGTATGACAGGGATCTACGAGCAGTACTTC.

This clonotype was picked up a small number of times. This rearrangement joins TRBV6-1 to TRBJ2-1; 9 bases map to TRBD2. The CDR3 contains 17 residues. Germline CDR1 and CDR2: MNHNS and SASEGT. The V and J ends lost 7 bases and 4 bases, in that order; junction bases with no gene match: 14. CDR3 amino acids: CASNKGGASGNYNEQFF. Here the CDR3 DNA reads TGTGCCAGCAATAAAGGGGGGGCTAGCGGGAATTACAATGAGCAGTTCTTC.

This sequence joins TRBV9 and TRBJ1-1; D is possibly TRBD1 (6 bases). Trimming took 3 bases from V and 1 from J, leaving 28 bases between them. There are 20 residues in the CDR3. Per the germline V gene, CDR1 is SGDLS and CDR2 is YYNGEE. The CDR3 loop is CASSASLGIGRGVWNTEAFF. In DNA form, the CDR3 reads TGTGCCAGCAGCGCCTCCCTGGGGATAGGCAGGGGAGTTTGGAACACTGAAGCTTTCTTT.

The CDR3 DNA is TGCGCCAGCAGCCATTGGACTAATGAAAAACTGTTTTTT. It codes for CASSHWTNEKLFF. V and J are TRBV4-1 and TRBJ1-4; D gene ambiguous. Germline V gives CDR1 MGHRA, CDR2 YSYEKL. The V and J ends lost 3 bases and 2 bases respectively, with 4 bases between them. The CDR3 spans 13 residues.

This clonotype was counted ten times or more. This rearrangement joins TRBV20-1 to TRBJ1-2; 9 bases line up with TRBD1. V lost 6 bases to trimming and J lost 5 bases; unmatched junction nucleotides: 7. Germline assignment: CDR1 DFQATT and CDR2 SNEGSKA (reference sequence). The CDR3 has 13 residues. The CDR3 loop reads CSAGTGPDYGYTF. Written as DNA, the CDR3 is TGCAGTGCGGGGACAGGGCCCGATTATGGCTACACCTTC.

This clonotype was recorded many times. V usage is TRBV7-2 and J usage is TRBJ2-3; 9 bases are a match to TRBD2. This CDR3 contains 15 residues. Germline V gene lookup returns CDR1 SGHTA and CDR2 FQGNSA. The ends lost 0 bases at V and 6 bases at J; junction bases unmatched: 4. In nucleotides, the CDR3 is TGTGCCAGCAGCTTAGCTAGCGGGAGTTTGGATACGCAGTATTTT. This translates into CASSLASGSLDTQYF.

This clonotype was recorded at least ten times. The chain recombines TRBV12-3 or TRBV12-4 with TRBJ1-5, with D possibly being TRBD1 (5 bases). Trimming took off 6 bases at V and 9 bases at J, with 12 bases between the two ends. This CDR3 is 12 amino acids long. The CDR3 nucleotides are TGTGCCAGCAGCCTCGGGACCCCGCCCCAGCATTTT. This codes for CASSLGTPPQHF.

This clonotype was recorded many times. The DNA of the CDR3 is TGTGCCACCAGCGCAGGGACCGGGGAGCTGTTTTTT. Translated, it gives CATSAGTGELFF. The V and J genes are TRBV15 and TRBJ2-2; D perhaps matches TRBD1 (5 bases). The CDR3 spans 12 residues. V lost 5 bases and J lost 5, with 6 bases in between. The germline V gene encodes CDR1 LNHNV and CDR2 YYDKDF (reference sequence).

This clonotype was picked up one time. A single base separates this from a much larger clone, so it may be a read error. This chain connects TRBV28 to TRBJ1-5; D is ambiguous. Germline lookup yields CDR1 MDHEN and CDR2 SYDVKM. The CDR3 length is 14 residues. CDR3 loop: CVSSFLGGNQPQHF. CDR3 sequence (DNA): TGTGTCAGCAGTTTTCTGGGCGGCAATCAGCCCCAGCATTTT.